The T cell receptor beta chain under discussion was sequenced for a study of cytomegalovirus exposure and HLA in healthy donors. Findings and limits, study-wide: Researchers reported that a few CMV-associated chains were confirmed in vitro as CMV antigen-specific.

V was cut by 0 bases and J by 6 bases, with 5 bases left in between. The germline CDR1 and CDR2 sequences are LNHNV and YYDKDF (reference sequence). This CDR3 contains 13 residues. Comments on this clone: Its specificity is not known.

PCR primers comprised 60 Vbeta and 13 Jbeta primers. In the authors' methods: Later, roughly 80 million unique TCR beta chains were counted in an analysis, and approximately 10 million of them were shared. Libraries were prepared by immunoSEQ multiplex PCR; TCRdb keeps only in-frame clonotypes and omits some of them. V, J and clone size reflect that table, while D and trimming were determined from the DNA. The sample carries fewer than 150,000 clones, over 60% recorded once. The source of this sequence is a woman between 50 and 59 years old in good health and CMV-seronegative. Sequencing was carried out using PBMCs. This rearrangement joins TRBV15 to TRBJ2-2; D is unresolved. The CDR3 sequence: CATSRDEAGELFF. For the CDR3, the DNA is TGTGCCACCAGCAGAGATGAGGCCGGGGAGCTGTTTTTT.